The following is a T cell receptor (beta chain) sequence with its context. Its antigen is as yet unknown. Individuals having autoimmune disease history or systemic immunosuppression were not enrolled. Blood got drawn at baseline, again on cycle 4 day 1, and then on cycle 7 day 1. This specimen belongs to a study of OX40 agonist ivuxolimab in advanced cancers. As for the study in general: Partial responses occurred in Three dose-escalation patients, one with hepatocellular carcinoma and two with cutaneous melanoma. Points from the study as a whole: At doses 0.1 to 3.0 mg/kg, CD4+ and CD8+ clones expanded.

Sequencing used immunoSEQ multiplex PCR; TCRdb keeps in-frame clones, though not all of them. Here the sample spans 60,000 to 90,000 clones, 80% to 90% being singletons. The CDR3 length is 17 residues. CDR1 and CDR2 (germline): SGHVS, FQNEAQ. With V trimmed by 1 base and J by 4 bases, 8 bases remained unmatched. Sequenced material: CD4+ or CD8+ T cells sorted from blood, taken in a trial of the OX40 agonist ivuxolimab. J is TRBJ2-1 and V is TRBV7-8; 9 bases agree with TRBD2. This clonotype was obtained from an adult with an advanced solid tumor such as melanoma, head and neck, liver or kidney cancer. The CDR3 nucleotides are TGTGCCAGCAGCTTAGACACCCTAGCGGGGAAATACAATGAGCAGTTCTTC. Translated: CASSLDTLAGKYNEQFF.